This is a list of T cell receptor beta chains from one sample in a study of shared clonotypes between healthy human individuals. Libraries were prepared by immunoSEQ multiplex PCR; TCRdb keeps only in-frame clonotypes and omits some of them. This table has roughly 500,000 clones, 65% to 85% appearing once. The sequenced sample consisted of PBMCs. The receptors stem from a woman aged 40 to 49 in good health. Some clones in this sample may be carry-over from other donors' samples. Each CDR3 is given with its conserved first and last residue. A D gene is named only where the DNA matches it firmly. A clone size is listed for some rows: how often the clone was seen (once, few, many), or a class if it is expanded.

- TRBJ1-1 - TRBV27 TGTGCCAGCAGCCCTGTAAGCATGGCGGACACTGAAGCTTTCTTT CASSPVSMADTEAFF
TRBD1 TRBJ1-2 - TRBV6-6 TGTGCCAGCAGGATGACAGGGTCGGGGGATGGCTACACCTTC CASRMTGSGDGYTF
- TRBJ1-1 once TRBV21-1 TGTGCCAGCAGCCATGGAGAGAACACTGAAGCTTTCTTT CASSHGENTEAFF
- TRBJ1-2 - TRBV28 TGTGCCAGCAGTCTCCGGGACGGACTAAGCTACACCTTC CASSLRDGLSYTF
- TRBJ1-3 - TRBV5-5 TGTGCCAGCAGCTTGCTTTGGACAGACTCTGGAAACACCATATATTTT CASSLLWTDSGNTIYF
TRBD2 TRBJ2-2 - TRBV28 TGTGCCAGCAGTTTGGGAGGGCCTACCGGGGAGCTGTTTTTT CASSLGGPTGELFF
- TRBJ2-3 - TRBV4-1 TGCGCCAGCAGCCGCACGGGACGCCCAAGCACAGATACGCAGTATTTT CASSRTGRPSTDTQYF
TRBD1 TRBJ1-1 - TRBV4-2 TGTGCCAGCAGCCAGGCACAGGGGTCGCTGAACACTGAAGCTTTCTTT CASSQAQGSLNTEAFF
TRBD1 TRBJ2-3 - TRBV6-1 TGTGCCAGCACCGTGGACAGGACGTCAGATACGCAGTATTTT CASTVDRTSDTQYF
- TRBJ2-1 - TRBV29-1 TGCAGCGCCCTACAGGGGGGGGATGAGCAGTTCTTC CSALQGGDEQFF
- TRBJ2-7 - TRBV11-2 TGTGCCAGCATCGATCGCCGGGTCTCCTACGAGCAGTACTTC CASIDRRVSYEQYF